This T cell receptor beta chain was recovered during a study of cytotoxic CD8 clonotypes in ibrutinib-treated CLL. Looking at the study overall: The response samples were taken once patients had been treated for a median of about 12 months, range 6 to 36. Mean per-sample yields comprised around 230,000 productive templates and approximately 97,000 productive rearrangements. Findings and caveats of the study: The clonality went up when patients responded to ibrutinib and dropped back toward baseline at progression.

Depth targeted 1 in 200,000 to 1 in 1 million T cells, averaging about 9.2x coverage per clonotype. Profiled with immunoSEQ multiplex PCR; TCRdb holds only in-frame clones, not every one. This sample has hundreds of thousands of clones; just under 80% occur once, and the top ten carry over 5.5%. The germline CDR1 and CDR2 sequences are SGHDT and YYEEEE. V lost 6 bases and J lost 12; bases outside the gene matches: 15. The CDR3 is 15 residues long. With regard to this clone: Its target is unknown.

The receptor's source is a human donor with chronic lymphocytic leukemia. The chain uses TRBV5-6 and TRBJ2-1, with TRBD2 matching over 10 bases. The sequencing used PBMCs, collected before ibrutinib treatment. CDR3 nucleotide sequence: TGTGCCAGCACCTGGGAGGCTAGCGGGAGTTTGGGGCAGTTCTTC. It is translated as CASTWEASGSLGQFF.